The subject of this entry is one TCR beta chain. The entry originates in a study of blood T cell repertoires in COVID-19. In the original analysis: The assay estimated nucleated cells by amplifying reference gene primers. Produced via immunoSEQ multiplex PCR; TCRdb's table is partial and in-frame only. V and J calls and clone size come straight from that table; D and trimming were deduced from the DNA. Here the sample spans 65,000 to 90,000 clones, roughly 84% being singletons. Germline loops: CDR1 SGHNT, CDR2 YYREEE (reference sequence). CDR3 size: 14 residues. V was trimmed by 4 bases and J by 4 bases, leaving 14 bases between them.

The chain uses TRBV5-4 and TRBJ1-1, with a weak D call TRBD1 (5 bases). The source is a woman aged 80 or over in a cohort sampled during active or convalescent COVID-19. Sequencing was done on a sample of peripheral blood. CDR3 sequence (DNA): TGTGCCAGCAGCCCCCAGGGTATCGGCACTGAAGCTTTCTTT. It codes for CASSPQGIGTEAFF. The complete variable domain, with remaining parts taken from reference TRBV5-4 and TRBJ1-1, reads ETGVTQSPTHLIKTRGQQVTLRCSSQSGHNTVSWYQQALGQGPQFIFQYYREEENGRGNFPPRFSGLQFPNYSSELNVNALELDDSALYLCASSPQGIGTEAFFGQGTRLTVV.